The sequence of this TCR beta chain was determined in a study of T cell repertoires in cytomegalovirus infection. In the study overall: HLA-B-restricted CMV epitopes that are well studied, plus recently identified HLA-C-restricted ones, were used by the study. Public TCR beta signature analysis indicated the presence of both CMV infection and matching HLA type. Findings of the study overall: HLA-C-restricted TCR beta clonotypes specific for CMV led the ex vivo response. Adding up the frequency of public TCR beta families identified people who carried CMV plus the relevant HLA.

This CDR3 region has 16 residues. The germline CDR1 and CDR2 sequences are SGHRS and YFSETQ. Using its own MiXCR run on the reads, TCRdb lists one record per CDR3 protein. This sample has about half a million distinct CDR3 sequences, with about 33% found just once. With respect to this clonotype: What it recognizes is unknown. One end of the junction is discordant with germline, which a read error may explain.

The chain combines TRBV5-1 with TRBJ2-1; TRBD2 aligns across 8 bases. The source of this sequence is a human donor in good health (CMV status not recorded). Some clones in this sample may be carry-over from other donors' samples. Sequenced here: cultured PBMCs, sampled from culture after CMV antigen stimulation. The CDR3 reads CASNLVSGGPPKGQFF. The DNA of the CDR3 is TGCGCCAGCAACTTGGTATCGGGAGGGCCCCCCAAGGGGCAGTTCTTC.